The 8 T cell receptor beta chains below all came from one sample that was sequenced in a study of CD8 T cells in ankylosing spondylitis. Overall study findings and caveats: Blood of patients with ankylosing spondylitis appeared to be characterized by a TCR beta motif of several highly homologous variants.

Antigen specificity for these receptors is unknown. TCRdb re-derived calls from the 5' RACE reads in MiXCR, one entry per CDR3 protein. The sample lists about 340,000 distinct CDR3 sequences; 6.5% to 10% were seen once. Sequencing input: blood, either unsorted or a sorted T cell fraction (not recorded which). These receptors were obtained from a male donor with ankylosing spondylitis.

This clonotype turned up a few times. V usage is TRBV24-1 and J usage is TRBJ2-1; 8 bases agree with TRBD2. This CDR3 is 15 amino acids long. The germline gives CDR1 KGHDR, CDR2 SFDVKD. J gave up 9 bases and V 4 bases, and 10 bases lay outside the gene matches. The CDR3: CATSEYGTRFAEQFF. CDR3 bases: TGTGCCACCAGTGAATACGGGACTAGGTTTGCTGAGCAGTTCTTC.

This clonotype was seen repeatedly, ten times or more. This chain links TRBV24-1 with TRBJ2-1, with 8 nucleotides matching TRBD2. Germline assignment: CDR1 KGHDR and CDR2 SFDVKD. The CDR3 consists of 16 residues. V was pared by 4 bases and J by 2 bases, with 6 bases of the junction left unmatched. CDR3 sequence reads: CATSEGAGAAYNEQFF. DNA for the CDR3: TGTGCCACCAGTGAGGGAGCGGGAGCTGCCTACAATGAGCAGTTCTTC.

This clonotype was counted at least ten times. The chain links TRBV3-1 to TRBJ2-5; D ambiguous. The CDR3 is made up of 15 amino acids. Germline CDR1 and CDR2: LGHDT and YNNKEL (reference sequence). V lost 0 bases to trimming and J lost 4 bases, with 12 bases between them. The CDR3 here is CASSQEWGSRETQYF. The CDR3 DNA follows: TGTGCCAGCAGCCAAGAGTGGGGAAGCAGAGAGACCCAGTACTTC.

In DNA form, the CDR3 reads TGTGCCAGCAGTTTTGTAGGACATAGCACAGATACGCAGTATTTT. As protein: CASSFVGHSTDTQYF. J is TRBJ2-3 and V is TRBV12-3 or TRBV12-4; maybe TRBD1 (5 bases). The CDR3 length is 15 residues. Trimming left V 3 bases short and J 0 bases short, with 10 bases between.

The CDR3 bases are TGCAGCGTTGTGGCCGGGGAGCTGTTTTTT. Amino acid sequence: CSVVAGELFF. This chain joins TRBV29-1 and TRBJ2-2; D not certain. This CDR3 comprises 10 residues. Trimming took 4 bases from V and 6 from J, leaving 3 bases between them. The germline CDR1 and CDR2 sequences are SQVTM and ANQGSEA.

This clonotype was found a few times. V usage is TRBV5-1 and J usage is TRBJ2-1; TRBD2 agrees at 9 bases. This CDR3 has 15 residues. Germline-derived CDR1 and CDR2 are SGHRS and YFSETQ. V was pared by 2 bases and J by 7 bases, with 7 bases of the junction left unmatched. CDR3 protein: CASSFFLSGGNEQFF. Here the CDR3 DNA reads TGCGCCAGCAGCTTTTTTCTTAGCGGGGGTAATGAGCAGTTCTTC.

The J gene is TRBJ1-2, the V gene TRBV29-1; no clear D gene. With 5 bases removed from V and 4 bases from J, the gap between germline ends came to 17 bases. Germline CDR1 SQVTM, CDR2 ANQGSEA. This CDR3 has 14 amino acids. In DNA, the CDR3 is TGCAGCGTTTCCGGCCGGGGAATCAGCTATGGCTACACCTTC. It codes for CSVSGRGISYGYTF.

The table lists this clonotype with a few counts. The chain couples TRBV4-1 to TRBJ2-1, with 7 bases fitting TRBD2. V was clipped by 4 bases and J by 5 bases; unmatched bases: 11. This CDR3 contains 16 residues. Germline V gene lookup returns CDR1 MGHRA and CDR2 YSYEKL. The CDR3 bases are TGCGCCAGCAGCCCCCGGCGCGGGAGTCGTGACAATGAGCAGTTCTTC. As protein: CASSPRRGSRDNEQFF.